Listed below are T cell receptor beta chains from one sample, sequenced in a study of T cell responses to AZD1222 COVID-19 vaccine. Repertoires were generated with immunoSEQ multiplex PCR, while TCRdb's copy carries only in-frame clones and drops some. The sample consists of fewer than 180,000 clones, roughly nine tenths of them appearing once. Sequenced here: peripheral blood, sampled 28 days after the second AZD1222 dose. The receptors stem from an adult who received the AZD1222 COVID-19 vaccine. Both conserved end residues are trimmed from each CDR3.

V | CDR3
TRBV29-1 | SVPRAGTSNYGYT
TRBV12-3/TRBV12-4 | ASSLAESTEAF
TRBV29-1 | SVWTSGRGETQY
TRBV27 | ASSLGLTYEQY
TRBV6-5 | ASSLEGPGGYSPLH
TRBV11-3 | ASSRRDTYNEQF
TRBV7-8 | ASSPRLAPWETQY
TRBV2 | ASMPRWSTEAF
TRBV7-9 | ASSLEGASPKQY
TRBV15 | ATNSQLGGRAYSTDTQY
TRBV19 | ASSISGQGTFGQY
TRBV15 | ATSREGAVFYSNQPQH
TRBV7-8 | ASRIGSSSYNEQF
TRBV10-3 | AIREISSGPQH
TRBV3-1/TRBV3-2 | ASSHALGAQH
TRBV2 | ASTVPSDRDYTDTQY
TRBV2 | ASSEAKLNTQY
TRBV28 | ASSLRARLGQETQY
TRBV2 | ASSDGLGYGYT
TRBV19 | ASSVWDVSNQPQH
TRBV6-1 | ASSEVPGITGELF
TRBV9 | ASSHSSASYNEQF
TRBV7-7 | ASSLAFQQETQY
TRBV6-5 | ASTRLGFDNQPQH
TRBV19 | ASSTPLAGGPHEQF
TRBV6-1 | ASSDQGGGETQY
TRBV19 | ASSTPRGRNTEAF
TRBV28 | ASSLSWPEAF
TRBV7-9 | ASSSSVEQF
TRBV15 | ATSSRLASNQPQH
TRBV11-3 | ASSLAPGRANYNEQF
TRBV7-2 | ASSSGQALGTIY